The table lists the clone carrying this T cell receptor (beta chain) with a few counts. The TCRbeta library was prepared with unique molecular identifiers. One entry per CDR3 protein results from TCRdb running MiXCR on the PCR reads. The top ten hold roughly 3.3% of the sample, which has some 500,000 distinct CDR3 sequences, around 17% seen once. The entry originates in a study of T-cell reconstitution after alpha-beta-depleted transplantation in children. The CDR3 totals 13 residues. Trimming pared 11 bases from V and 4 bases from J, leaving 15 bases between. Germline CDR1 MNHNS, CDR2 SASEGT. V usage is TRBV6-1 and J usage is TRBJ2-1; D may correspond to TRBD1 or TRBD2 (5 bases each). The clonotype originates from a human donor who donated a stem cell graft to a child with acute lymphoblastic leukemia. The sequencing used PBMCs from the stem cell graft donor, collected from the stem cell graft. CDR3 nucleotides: TGTGCCGCCAACCGGGGCGATTACAATGAGCAGTTCTTC. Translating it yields CAANRGDYNEQFF.